This is a list of T cell receptor beta chains from one sample in a study of blood T cell repertoires in COVID-19. Sequencing was performed with immunoSEQ multiplex PCR; in TCRdb, only in-frame clones are kept and a portion is missing. The repertoire holds 80,000 or so clones, roughly 80% seen once, with roughly 16% in the top ten. Material for sequencing was peripheral blood. Receptors were obtained from a woman of 80 years or more with acute or convalescent COVID-19. CDR3s include the opening cysteine and the closing phenylalanine or tryptophan. The D gene is left open where the match is weak. Clone size is not always given. Where it is, it says once, few, many or a class for expanded clones.

TRBV5-4	.	TRBJ2-7	TRBD2	CASSPTLAGGYEQYF	TGTGCCAGCAGCCCGACGTTAGCGGGGGGCTACGAGCAGTACTTC
TRBV28	.	TRBJ1-2	.	CASTLGGQIYGYTF	TGTGCCAGCACCTTAGGAGGACAGATCTATGGCTACACCTTC
TRBV5-1	.	TRBJ2-5	.	CASSWGDETQYF	TGCGCCAGCAGCTGGGGGGATGAGACCCAGTACTTC
TRBV5-4	.	TRBJ1-4	.	CASSPGGSGANEKLFF	TGTGCCAGCAGCCCCGGGGGGTCGGGGGCTAATGAAAAACTGTTTTTT
TRBV5-4	many	TRBJ1-2	TRBD1	CASRRGTDLGYTF	TGTGCCAGCAGGCGAGGGACAGACCTAGGCTACACCTTC
TRBV7-9	.	TRBJ1-4	.	CASSLQAGDEKLFF	TGTGCCAGCAGCTTACAGGCGGGGGATGAAAAACTGTTTTTT
TRBV14	.	TRBJ1-6	.	CASSHSSYNSPLHF	TGTGCCAGCAGCCACAGCTCCTATAATTCACCCCTCCACTTT
TRBV5-4	.	TRBJ2-6	TRBD1	CASSFYRGRTGANVLTF	TGTGCCAGCAGCTTTTACAGGGGGCGAACTGGGGCCAACGTCCTGACTTTC
TRBV7-2	.	TRBJ2-3	TRBD2	CASILLGGLAVSDTQYF	TGTGCCAGCATCCTGCTTGGGGGACTAGCGGTATCAGATACGCAGTATTTT
TRBV29-1	many	TRBJ2-1	.	CSGGGSYNEQFF	TGCAGCGGAGGGGGAAGCTACAATGAGCAGTTCTTC
TRBV11-2	few	TRBJ2-1	TRBD2	CASSPGLTYNEQFF	TGTGCCAGCAGCCCGGGACTAACCTACAATGAGCAGTTCTTC
TRBV27	.	TRBJ1-1	TRBD1	CASSFNTRGTGGSSEAFF	TGTGCCAGCAGTTTCAATACAAGGGGGACAGGGGGCTCAAGTGAAGCTTTCTTT
TRBV19	.	TRBJ1-1	TRBD1	CASHRGQGVISRTEAFF	TGTGCCAGCCATAGGGGACAGGGAGTGATATCGAGGACTGAAGCTTTCTTT
TRBV10-3	.	TRBJ2-3	TRBD2	CASRGSGVTDTQYF	TGTGCCTCTAGGGGTAGCGGGGTTACAGATACGCAGTATTTT
TRBV7-8	.	TRBJ1-5	.	CASSLESNSNQPQHF	TGTGCCAGCAGCTTAGAAAGCAATAGCAATCAGCCCCAGCATTTT
TRBV6-5	.	TRBJ1-1	.	CASSPRLGTDTEAFF	TGTGCCAGCAGCCCCCGTCTGGGTACAGACACTGAAGCTTTCTTT
TRBV6-4	.	TRBJ1-5	TRBD1	CASSPTGGDQPQHF	TGTGCCAGTTCCCCTACAGGGGGTGATCAGCCCCAGCATTTT
TRBV2	.	TRBJ2-2	TRBD1	CASSLRQGATGELFF	TGTGCCAGCAGTCTTAGACAGGGGGCCACCGGGGAGCTGTTTTTT
TRBV5-8	once	TRBJ2-4	.	CASSLEGKDHPIF	TGTGCCAGCAGCCTGGAGGGGAAGGACCACCCTATTTTC
TRBV5-1	.	TRBJ2-7	.	CASSSGRLDEQYF	TGCGCCAGCAGCTCGGGGAGGTTGGACGAGCAGTACTTC
TRBV6-5	once	TRBJ1-2	TRBD1	CASSYSTGGAYGYTF	TGTGCCAGCAGTTACTCGACAGGGGGCGCGTATGGCTACACCTTC
TRBV9	.	TRBJ2-2	.	CASSVDALGELFF	TGTGCCAGCAGCGTAGATGCGTTGGGGGAGCTGTTTTTT
TRBV19	.	TRBJ2-1	TRBD1	CASSPQGVSKEQFF	TGTGCCAGTAGTCCCCAGGGGGTATCAAAGGAGCAGTTCTTC